This T cell receptor (beta chain) is from a study of radiation and T cells in renal cell carcinoma. Overall study findings and caveats: Irradiated tumors had higher TCR clonality than control tumors. Dominant CDR3 motifs were more common in irradiated tumors than controls.

A remark on this clone: Its target is not known.

The table came from immunoSEQ multiplex PCR; TCRdb's copy has only in-frame clones and leaves some out. The sample gives 9,000 or so clones, about two thirds of which show up once; roughly 15% is in the top ten. Treatment of the sample: treatment-naive control, cytoreductive nephrectomy. Control tumors came from a few females and 11 males, aged about 35 to 82. The CDR3 sequence is 15 residues long. With 4 bases clipped from V and 0 bases from J, the junction kept 2 bases outside the gene matches. Germline lookup yields CDR1 SGHRS and CDR2 YFSETQ. This receptor was obtained from a man aged 60-69 years with renal cell carcinoma. Sequencing used tumor tissue, obtained from a patient whose treatment was nephrectomy without radiotherapy. This sequence joins TRBV5-1 and TRBJ1-5; the match to TRBD1 covers 9 bases. In DNA, the CDR3 is TGCGCCAGCAGCACGGGACAGGGTAGCAATCAGCCCCAGCATTTT. Translating gives CASSTGQGSNQPQHF.